This T cell receptor (beta chain) stems from a study of T cells in Graves' hyperthyroidism and ophthalmopathy. Study-level background: Before treatment of any kind, peripheral blood was taken at initial diagnosis.

RNA transcripts gave rise to amplified TCR beta CDR3 regions. First-round RT-PCR of the TCR CDR3 relied on the HTBI primer set. TCRdb reanalysed the multiplex PCR reads using MiXCR and keeps one entry per CDR3 protein. The table includes under 350,000 distinct CDR3 sequences, about 13% detected once. Study results and limitations: In the blood, most expanded thyroid clonotypes above 0.001 appeared as well.

The study included ophthalmopathy patients with Clinical Activity Score at least 3, NOSPECS grade at least 4 and duration under 3 months. The PBMCs were sourced from fresh peripheral blood (around 9.9 ml). This clonotype was counted only a few times. The antigen remains unidentified. This sequence was found in a woman between 40 and 50 years old with Graves' ophthalmopathy. Sequencing was done on a sample of blood.

The CDR3 region has the DNA TGCGCCACCAAGCGGGAGGGCCACTCCTACAATGAGCAGTTCTTC. This encodes CATKREGHSYNEQFF. The chain is built from TRBV10-2 and TRBJ2-1; 10 nucleotides align to TRBD2. After removal of 10 bases from V and 0 bases from J, the junction contained 6 bases not matched to a gene. This CDR3 comprises 15 residues. Germline V gives CDR1 WSHSY, CDR2 SAAADI.